Listed below are T cell receptor beta chains from one sample, sequenced in a study of blood T cells in healthy people across ages. TCRdb reanalysed the 5' RACE reads using MiXCR and keeps one entry per CDR3 protein. The sample holds 1,100,000 or so distinct CDR3 sequences, under 45% seen once. The sample consisted of blood. The receptors shown here come from an older woman in good health. Both conserved end residues are part of each CDR3. D genes are given only for firm matches. Size tells how often a clone was seen (once, few, many) or the class of an expanded clone, and some rows leave it out.

. | once | TRBJ2-1 | TRBV27 | CASSLSRPTNEQFF | TGTGCCAGCAGTCTCTCCCGGCCTACCAATGAGCAGTTCTTC
TRBD2 | . | TRBJ2-1 | TRBV6-5 | CASSYSGLATSSYNEQFF | TGTGCCAGCAGTTACTCTGGACTAGCGACTAGCTCCTACAATGAGCAGTTCTTC
TRBD1 | . | TRBJ2-7 | TRBV30 | CAWALETGMPYEQYF | TGTGCCTGGGCATTGGAGACAGGGATGCCCTACGAGCAGTACTTC
. | few | TRBJ2-4 | TRBV27 | CASSVGDAKNIQYF | TGTGCCAGCAGTGTGGGGGACGCCAAAAACATTCAGTACTTC
. | . | TRBJ1-4 | TRBV11-2 | CASSPGPSPLIQKLFF | TGTGCCAGCAGCCCAGGCCCTTCCCCATTGATTCAAAAACTGTTTTTT
TRBD1 | few | TRBJ1-1 | TRBV10-3 | CAISDFGQGNTEAFF | TGTGCCATCAGTGATTTCGGACAGGGGAACACTGAAGCTTTCTTT
. | . | TRBJ2-6 | TRBV28 | CASIPQNAGANVLTF | TGTGCCAGCATCCCACAAAATGCTGGGGCCAACGTCCTGACTTTC
. | . | TRBJ1-3 | TRBV5-1 | CASSLDRTGNTIYF | TGCGCCAGCAGCTTGGACAGGACTGGAAACACCATATATTTT
. | . | TRBJ2-7 | TRBV6-1 | CATTPHYEQYF | TGTGCCACCACGCCCCATTACGAGCAGTACTTC
TRBD1 | . | TRBJ2-1 | TRBV30 | CAWRVGQTYNEQFF | TGTGCCTGGAGGGTGGGACAGACCTACAATGAGCAGTTCTTC
. | . | TRBJ2-7 | TRBV7-9 | CASSPADYPYEQYF | TGTGCCAGCTCTCCCGCGGACTATCCCTACGAGCAGTACTTC
. | many | TRBJ2-1 | TRBV21-1 | CASSKVPLAGNSNEQFF | TGTGCCAGCAGCAAAGTTCCTCTGGCGGGAAACTCCAATGAGCAGTTCTTC
. | . | TRBJ1-2 | TRBV3-1 | CASSQGRGTYGYTF | TGTGCCAGCAGCCAAGGAAGAGGGACCTATGGCTACACCTTC
TRBD1 | . | TRBJ2-7 | TRBV2 | CASKVGQGSTYEQYF | TGTGCCAGCAAAGTAGGACAGGGTAGTACCTACGAGCAGTACTTC
TRBD1 | . | TRBJ1-2 | TRBV9 | CASRDRDRYGYTF | TGTGCCAGCAGGGACAGGGACCGCTATGGCTACACCTTC
TRBD1 | few | TRBJ2-1 | TRBV7-9 | CASSLAPGQGVLWEQFF | TGTGCCAGCAGCTTAGCCCCGGGACAGGGTGTTTTATGGGAGCAGTTCTTC
TRBD2 | many | TRBJ2-3 | TRBV6-1 | CASSVWGLATDTQYF | TGTGCCAGCAGTGTGTGGGGACTAGCCACAGATACGCAGTATTTT
. | . | TRBJ2-1 | TRBV4-2 | CASSQGADNEQFF | TGTGCCAGCAGCCAAGGGGCAGACAATGAGCAGTTCTTC
TRBD2 | . | TRBJ2-3 | TRBV7-9 | CASSLGISGTRTDTQYF | TGTGCCAGCAGCTTAGGTATTAGCGGGACTCGAACAGATACGCAGTATTTT
. | . | TRBJ2-7 | TRBV20-1 | CGASGVQGTYEQYF | TGCGGTGCTAGCGGTGTTCAGGGGACCTACGAGCAGTACTTC
TRBD2 | . | TRBJ2-4 | TRBV2 | CASSVGLAGEKAKNIQYF | TGTGCCAGCAGCGTGGGACTAGCGGGGGAGAAGGCCAAAAACATTCAGTACTTC
TRBD1 | . | TRBJ2-3 | TRBV29-1 | CSVLTGDTDTQYF | TGCAGCGTCTTGACAGGGGACACAGATACGCAGTATTTT
TRBD1 | . | TRBJ1-2 | TRBV10-3 | CAIRDYSGTGDGYTF | TGTGCCATCAGGGACTATAGCGGGACAGGGGACGGCTACACCTTC
. | few | TRBJ1-6 | TRBV28 | CASNLGGRGNSPLHF | TGTGCCAGCAACCTCGGTGGGCGGGGTAATTCACCCCTCCACTTT
TRBD2 | . | TRBJ2-7 | TRBV6-6 | CASSRGPMTSDEQYF | TGTGCCAGCAGTCGCGGACCAATGACTAGCGACGAGCAGTACTTC
. | . | TRBJ1-6 | TRBV5-1 | CASSLDRSGSPLHF | TGCGCCAGCAGCTTGGACAGGTCTGGTTCACCCCTCCACTTT
. | . | TRBJ2-1 | TRBV20-1 | CSARDRASSYNEQFF | TGCAGTGCTAGAGATCGAGCTAGCTCCTACAATGAGCAGTTCTTC
. | . | TRBJ2-7 | TRBV29-1 | CSAGGAGAYEQYF | TGCAGCGCCGGAGGTGCCGGAGCCTACGAGCAGTACTTC
. | many | TRBJ2-5 | TRBV6-1 | CASRGTVGTQYF | TGTGCCAGCCGGGGGACAGTTGGGACCCAGTACTTC
TRBD2 | . | TRBJ2-5 | TRBV18 | CASSPFGTSGSQTQYF | TGTGCCAGCTCACCATTCGGGACTAGCGGGAGCCAGACCCAGTACTTC
. | few | TRBJ2-5 | TRBV30 | CAWSPTYDTEQYF | TGTGCCTGGAGTCCCACTTACGATACTGAGCAGTACTTC
. | few | TRBJ2-5 | TRBV2 | CASSLPAGPRTQYF | TGTGCCAGCAGTCTCCCTGCCGGCCCGCGGACCCAGTACTTC
TRBD2 | . | TRBJ2-5 | TRBV7-9 | CASSFHQGLAGVETQYF | TGTGCCAGCAGCTTTCACCAGGGACTAGCGGGAGTAGAGACCCAGTACTTC
TRBD2 | . | TRBJ2-1 | TRBV14 | CASSQRSGGSYNEQFF | TGTGCCAGCAGCCAACGGTCGGGGGGTTCCTACAATGAGCAGTTCTTC